One and the same sample provided the 18 T cell receptor beta chains below, sequenced in a study of tumor-infiltrating lymphocytes in primary liver carcinoma. With a constant-region primer, TCR beta cDNA was made from 450 to 500 ng of total RNA. Three-round nested multiplex PCR performed with slightly modified ARM-PCR produced the TCR beta libraries. Forward primers for TRBV1-TRBV30 and a C-beta reverse primer served the first two PCR rounds, at about 11 cycles each. TCRdb re-derived calls from the multiplex PCR reads in MiXCR, one entry per CDR3 protein. The sample has approximately 54,000 distinct CDR3 sequences; about 80% are singletons. Scientists recovered RNA and DNA together from approximately 20-30 mg of unsorted bulk tissue. Specimen: liver tumor tissue from sampling region 2. As to subset: tumor region T2, inferior pole. The receptor source for this set is a man aged 40-49 years with primary liver carcinoma and hepatitis B virus infection.

About this clonotype: Germline and junction disagree at one end, which may indicate a read error. The genes are TRBV12-3 or TRBV12-4 and TRBJ2-7; D is ambiguous. This CDR3 has 12 amino acids. The CDR3: CARSENSYEQYF. In nucleotides, the CDR3 is TGTGCCAGATCTGAGAACTCCTACGAGCAGTATTTC.

Regarding this clonotype: Sequence at one end of the junction differs from germline and may be a read error. This chain connects TRBV30 to TRBJ2-5; 7 positions agree with TRBD1. Germline loops: CDR1 GTSNPN, CDR2 SVGIG (reference sequence). This CDR3 contains 15 residues. The CDR3 sequence: CAWSDWTGAQETLYF. Written as DNA, the CDR3 is TGTGCCTGGAGTGACTGGACAGGCGCGCAAGAGACCCTGTACTTC.

To note about this clonotype: A much larger clone sits a single nucleotide away, making a read error possible. The rearrangement uses TRBV11-2 and TRBJ1-4, with a tentative D call TRBD1 (6 bases). This CDR3 region has 14 residues. Germline CDR1 is SGHAT and CDR2 is FQNNGV. The CDR3 DNA follows: TGTGCCAACAGCTTAGATCTTGGGGGGCTCAGGCTGTTTTTT. Amino acid sequence: CANSLDLGGLRLFF.

This chain uses TRBV7-3 with TRBJ2-1, with a possible D match to TRBD2 (6 bases). The CDR3 contains 16 residues. V lost 1 base, J lost 6 bases, and 16 bases lay in between. Looked up from germline, CDR1 is SGHTA and CDR2 is FQGTGA. CDR3 in DNA: TGTGCCAGCAGCTTAAATCGTTTTGGGGGGAGCAATGAGCAGTTCTTC. It yields the protein CASSLNRFGGSNEQFF.

This clonotype was seen at least ten times. The chain carries TRBV7-8 and TRBJ2-2, with 9 bases aligning to TRBD2. Germline CDR1 SGHVS, CDR2 FQNEAQ. The ends lost 1 base at V and 6 bases at J; junction bases unmatched: 9. The CDR3 is 17 amino acids. This chain's CDR3 is CASSLVPLAGWAGELFF. In DNA, the CDR3 is TGTGCCAGCAGCTTAGTACCTCTAGCGGGGTGGGCCGGGGAGCTGTTTTTT.

Notes on this clonotype: Given the absence of the conserved phenylalanine or tryptophan at the CDR3 end, a read error is likely. The V call is TRBV29-1, the J call TRBJ2-3; D possibly corresponds to TRBD2 (5 bases). The germline V gene encodes CDR1 SQVTM and CDR2 ANQGSEA. This CDR3 has 15 residues. CDR3 sequence: CSVEDPGSPTDTQYY. The DNA for the CDR3 is TGCAGTGTTGAAGATCCGGGGTCCCCCACAGATACGCAGTATTAT.

Many counts were recorded for this clonotype. The chain recombines TRBV5-6 with TRBJ2-4; no clear D. This CDR3 has 14 amino acids. Germline V gene sequence: CDR1 SGHDT, CDR2 YYEEEE. Deletions cut 0 bases from V and 6 bases from J, with 10 bases between. CDR3 sequence reads: CASSLGHSINIQYF. CDR3 in DNA: TGTGCCAGCAGCTTGGGGCACAGCATAAACATTCAGTACTTC.

This clonotype was seen only once. This is likely a read error, given that the CDR3 carries no conserved phenylalanine or tryptophan at its end. No DNA is shown, since the ends of the CDR3 on it are uncertain; the CDR3 is the one TCRdb lists. The chain has TRBV5-4 and TRBJ1-6; TRBD1 reflects the table's D call only, with no check against the DNA. CDR1 and CDR2 from the germline V gene are SGHNT and YYREEE (reference sequence). The CDR3 length is 15 residues, termini included. The CDR3: CASSLQGLGESPLHI.

This clonotype appeared once. The rearrangement links TRBV7-8 to TRBJ2-7, with 10 bases lining up with TRBD1. V was pared by 1 base and J by 2 bases, with 11 bases of the junction left unmatched. The CDR3 is 18 amino acids. Germline-derived CDR1 and CDR2 are SGHVS and FQNEAQ. The CDR3 loop reads CASSLGEPGTGDTYEQYF. DNA for the CDR3: TGTGCCAGCAGCTTAGGGGAGCCTGGGACAGGGGACACCTACGAGCAGTACTTC. Full variable domain (remainder filled in from reference TRBV7-8 and TRBJ2-7): GAGVSQSPRYKVAKRGQDVALRCDPISGHVSLFWYQQALGQGPEFLTYFQNEAQLDKSGLPSDRFFAERPEGSVSTLKIQRTQQEDSAVYLCASSLGEPGTGDTYEQYFGPGTRLTVT.

Remarks on this clonotype: The junction shows a germline mismatch at one end, possibly a read error. The chain couples TRBV29-1 to TRBJ2-3; TRBD1 might be the D (6 bases). The CDR3 sequence is 12 residues long. Germline CDR1 reads SQVTM; CDR2 reads ANQGSEA. In nucleotides, the CDR3 is TGCAACGTGGCAGGGGAACGCCTCGGGGAGTTTTTT. Protein: CNVAGERLGEFF.

In regard to this clonotype: One end of the junction varies from germline; a read error may be responsible. This sequence joins TRBV6-6 and TRBJ2-7; 7 nucleotides agree with TRBD1. Germline loops: CDR1 MNHNY, CDR2 SVGAGI (reference sequence). The CDR3 is 14 amino acids. CDR3 sequence: CTVWGQQHFYERYF. DNA of the CDR3: TGTACCGTCTGGGGACAGCAGCATTTCTACGAGCGGTACTTC.

This clonotype is medium-sized within its sample. The J gene is TRBJ1-1, the V gene TRBV12-3 or TRBV12-4; possible D gene TRBD1, 5 bases. CDR3 length: 14 residues. Trimming left V 5 bases short and J 5 bases short, with 15 bases between. CDR3 sequence: CASSQSSRGTEAFF. Written as DNA, the CDR3 is TGTGCCAGCAGTCAAAGTTCCCGGGGGACTGAAGCTTTCTTT.

The chain employs TRBV20-1 and TRBJ2-3; no clear D. Germline V gives CDR1 DFQATT, CDR2 SNEGSKA (reference sequence). The CDR3 covers 12 residues. The V end was cut by 3 bases, the J end by 7 bases, with 11 bases between. The DNA of the CDR3 is TGCAGTGCTAGTTGGAGCACGAATACGCAGTATTTT. Encoded protein: CSASWSTNTQYF.

J is TRBJ1-4 and V is TRBV6-1; perhaps TRBD1 as D (6 bases). V was pared by 11 bases and J by 10 bases, with 23 bases between. Germline assignment: CDR1 MNHNS and CDR2 SASEGT. The CDR3 totals 14 residues. The CDR3 loop is CAWTQYRQDGKLFF. For the CDR3, the DNA is TGTGCCTGGACTCAATACCGACAGGATGGAAAACTGTTTTTT.

This clonotype was seen once. The J gene is TRBJ2-2, the V gene TRBV11-2; D is possibly TRBD2 (6 bases). Germline-derived CDR1 and CDR2 are SGHAT and FQNNGV. This CDR3 region has 16 residues. The V end lost 1 base, the J end lost 9 bases, and 18 bases lay between the germline ends. CDR3 protein: CASSLVTLAGTRELFF. The CDR3, as DNA: TGTGCCAGCAGCTTAGTGACGCTTGCGGGAACCCGGGAGCTGTTTTTT. Based on the CDR3 plus reference TRBV11-2 and TRBJ2-2, the full variable domain is EAGVAQSPRYKIIEKRQSVAFWCNPISGHATLYWYQQILGQGPKLLIQFQNNGVVDDSQLPKDRFSAERLKGVDSTLKIQPAKLEDSAVYLCASSLVTLAGTRELFFGEGSRLTVL.

By proportion, this clonotype is medium-sized. The chain links TRBV11-2 to TRBJ2-1, with 7 bases fitting TRBD2. The CDR3 length is 16 residues. The junction had 12 bases not matched to a gene; V was cut back by 5 bases and J by 5 bases. Germline V gene data show CDR1 as SGHAT and CDR2 as FQNNGV. CDR3 bases: TGTGCCAGCAGCCCTGGGGGGGGGAGGCGCGACAATGAGCAGTTCTTC. It codes for CASSPGGGRRDNEQFF.

This clonotype was detected ten times or more. V usage is TRBV29-1 and J usage is TRBJ2-1; D is unresolved. Trimming stripped 6 bases from V and 1 base from J, with 13 bases between. The V gene's germline CDR1 is SQVTM and CDR2 ANQGSEA. The CDR3 runs to 14 residues. This CDR3 reads CSVVRLESYNEQFF. CDR3 coding DNA: TGCAGCGTCGTTCGGCTAGAATCCTACAATGAGCAGTTCTTC.

A word on this clonotype: One end of the junction fails to match germline, which may point to a read error. CDR3: CSVVTGRANILTF. As DNA, the CDR3 is TGCAGCGTGGTGACAGGGAGGGCCAACATCCTGACTTTC. The V gene is TRBV29-1, the J gene TRBJ2-6, with D perhaps being TRBD1 or TRBD2 (7 bases each). The germline gives CDR1 SQVTM, CDR2 ANQGSEA. The CDR3 is 13 amino acids.